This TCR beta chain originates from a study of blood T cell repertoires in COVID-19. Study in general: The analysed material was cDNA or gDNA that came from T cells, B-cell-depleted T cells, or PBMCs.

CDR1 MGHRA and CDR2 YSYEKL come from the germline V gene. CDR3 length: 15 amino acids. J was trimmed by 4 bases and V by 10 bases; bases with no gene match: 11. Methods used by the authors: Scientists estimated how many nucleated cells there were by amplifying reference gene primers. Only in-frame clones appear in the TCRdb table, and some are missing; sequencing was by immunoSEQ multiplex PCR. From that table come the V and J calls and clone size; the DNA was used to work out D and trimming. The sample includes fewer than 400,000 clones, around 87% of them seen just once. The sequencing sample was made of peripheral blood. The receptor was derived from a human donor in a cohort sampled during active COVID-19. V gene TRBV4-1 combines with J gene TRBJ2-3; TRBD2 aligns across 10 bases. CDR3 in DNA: TGCGCCACGACACGGGCTAGCGGGAGTTCAGATACGCAGTATTTT. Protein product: CATTRASGSSDTQYF.